This T cell receptor beta chain was retrieved from a study of regulatory T cells in long-lasting Graves disease. The authors built TCR beta libraries using iRepertoire HTBI primers and Arm-PCR of CDR3 regions. TCRdb itself ran the multiplex PCR reads through MiXCR, one entry per CDR3 protein. Of roughly 410,000 distinct CDR3 sequences listed, 14% to 15% are singletons. The sample's time point: newly diagnosed GD, antithyroid drugs for less than 3 months. From PBMCs, RNA was extracted and then used to make the TCR library. V was trimmed by 3 bases and J by 0 bases, leaving 7 bases between them. This CDR3 is built from 14 residues. CDR1 is LNHDA and CDR2 is SQIVND in the germline V gene (reference sequence). These data were also reused for a study on T cells in Graves' hyperthyroidism and ophthalmopathy.

This sequence was found in a woman between 35 and 50 years old with Graves disease. Sample: peripheral blood mononuclear cells (PBMCs), taken at new diagnosis, from a patient treated with antithyroid drugs. The V gene is TRBV19, the J gene TRBJ2-3; possibly TRBD1 or TRBD2 for D (5 bases each). CDR3 bases: TGTGCCAGTAGTATGGGGGAAAGCACAGATACGCAGTATTTT. This translates into CASSMGESTDTQYF.